This TCR beta chain was sequenced for a study of OX40 agonist ivuxolimab in advanced cancers. The germline CDR1 and CDR2 sequences are SEHNR and FQNEAQ (reference sequence). The V and J ends lost 4 bases and 0 bases respectively, with 7 bases between them. The CDR3 loop spans 15 amino acids. Sequencing was performed with immunoSEQ multiplex PCR; in TCRdb, only in-frame clones are kept and a portion is missing. The sample consists of tens of thousands of clones, 80% to 85% of them appearing once. The clonotype was recovered from an adult with an advanced solid tumor such as melanoma, head and neck, liver or kidney cancer. The rearrangement joins TRBV7-9 to TRBJ1-6; unclear D gene. The input for sequencing was CD4+ or CD8+ T cells sorted from blood, taken in a trial of the OX40 agonist ivuxolimab. The CDR3 spells CASSSDGSYNSPLHF. The CDR3 nucleotides are TGTGCCAGCAGCTCTGATGGCTCCTATAATTCACCCCTCCACTTT.